The entry below gives a single TCR beta chain sequence along with its context. What it binds is unknown. This record comes from a study of graft-versus-host responses after intestinal transplantation. Overall study findings and caveats: Recipient marrow showed GvH clones, some seen first in ileum or blood.

The V gene end was trimmed by 0 bases and the J gene end by 5 bases; junction bases not matched to a gene: 4. CDR3 length: 15 residues. Germline CDR1 is SGDLS and CDR2 is YYNGEE. Profiled with immunoSEQ multiplex PCR; TCRdb holds only in-frame clones, not every one. The repertoire holds roughly 93,000 clones, with about 93% as singletons. This TCR was sampled from a human donor who received an intestinal transplant. The sample here was unstimulated CD8+ T cells sorted from spleen or lymph node cells, taken before intestinal transplant. V and J are TRBV9 and TRBJ2-7; 11 bases fit TRBD1. In nucleotides, the CDR3 is TGTGCCAGCAGCGTAGGAGGGGGACAGGGGGACGAGCAGTACTTC. It yields the protein CASSVGGGQGDEQYF.